This TCR beta chain derives from a study of blood T cell repertoires in COVID-19. Whole-study context: Some COVID-19 samples were acute and others convalescent; all came from the United States, Italy and Spain. T cells, B-cell-depleted T cells, or PBMCs supplied cDNA or gDNA.

This CDR3 spans 13 amino acids. Unmatched junction bases numbered 3, after V lost 2 bases and J lost 6 bases. The germline CDR1 and CDR2 sequences are MNHEY and SVGEGT. The table came from immunoSEQ multiplex PCR; TCRdb's copy has only in-frame clones and leaves some out. The data show about 140,000 clones, 75% to 85% seen once. This TCR derives from a man aged 55-75 years with active or convalescent COVID-19. The chain carries TRBV6-2 or TRBV6-3 and TRBJ1-2, with 7 bases lining up with TRBD1. The sample comprised peripheral blood. CDR3 amino acids: CASSYETGHGYTF. Written as DNA, the CDR3 is TGTGCCAGCAGTTACGAGACAGGGCATGGCTACACCTTC.